The present TCR beta chain was sequenced within a study of T cell responses to AZD1222 COVID-19 vaccine. Concerning this clone itself: Its cognate antigen is unknown.

Libraries were prepared by immunoSEQ multiplex PCR; TCRdb keeps only in-frame clonotypes and omits some of them. Here the sample spans tens of thousands of clones, roughly nine tenths being singletons. Study-wide results and limits: Without day 14 samples, only post-peak T cell repertoires were studied.

The sample here was peripheral blood, taken 28 days after the second AZD1222 dose. This clonotype was sampled from an adult who received the AZD1222 COVID-19 vaccine.

The CDR3 region has the DNA TGTGCCACCAGTGACTCGAAACTAGCGGGGGCAGATACGCAGTATTTT. It yields the protein CATSDSKLAGADTQYF. The V call is TRBV24-1, the J call TRBJ2-3; 11 positions agree with TRBD2. The CDR3 extends over 16 amino acids. Trimming cost V 4 bases and J 4 bases; bases outside gene matches: 6. CDR1 KGHDR and CDR2 SFDVKD come from the germline V gene.